This T cell receptor (beta chain) was identified in a study of long-term antiretroviral therapy in people with HIV. Study-wide points: Clones with expansion before ART led the repertoire at all time points. There were no data on ART adherence, viral resistance or therapy changes, a gap that limits inferences about post-ART repertoire changes.

They ran version v3.0 of the immunoSEQ assay at survey level. Clones were read by immunoSEQ multiplex PCR, and TCRdb kept only the in-frame ones, dropping some. The profile shows approximately 27,000 clones, 80% to 95% of them singletons. Every participant gave one or more pre-ART and two or more post-ART PBMC samples. In the case of this clone: Its antigen is currently unknown.

The CDR3 runs 13 residues. Trimming pared 2 bases from V and 4 bases from J, leaving 8 bases between. Per the germline V gene, CDR1 is SGHVS and CDR2 is FQNEAQ. The sample consisted of unsorted PBMCs, taken 5.2 years after starting antiretroviral therapy. The sequence was obtained from a woman aged 40 to 50 with HIV. The V gene is TRBV7-8, the J gene TRBJ1-2, with D possibly being TRBD1 (5 bases). CDR3 loop: CASSLSQGYGYTF. The CDR3 region has the DNA TGTGCCAGCAGCTTAAGCCAGGGCTATGGCTACACCTTC.